This T cell receptor beta chain is drawn from a study of immune evolution from preneoplasia to lung adenocarcinoma. The data were produced by immunoSEQ multiplex PCR, yet TCRdb's version contains in-frame clones alone and is incomplete. The table has thousands of clones, 65% to 90% seen once; the top ten hold around 3.1%. To note about this clone: Its antigen is still unknown.

Points from the study as a whole: Clonality was highest in normal lung, lower in later-stage lesions apparently.

There are 12 residues in the CDR3. CDR1 and CDR2 (germline): SGHNT, YENEEA. V was trimmed by 1 base and J by 9 bases, leaving 4 bases between them. The V gene is TRBV11-3, the J gene TRBJ1-6, with unresolved D. Material for sequencing was FFPE minimally invasive lung adenocarcinoma tissue. The sequence came from a person aged 55 to 69 with lung adenocarcinoma. CDR3 region: CASSLGSSPLHF. CDR3 coding DNA: TGTGCCAGCAGCTTAGGGAGTTCACCCCTCCACTTT.